One sample yielded the 17 T cell receptor beta chains listed below, sequenced in a study of human T cells and chemical hapten exposure. Regarding time point: pre-sensitization, week 0. Sample treatment: therapeutic diphenylcyclopropenone sensitization with weekly scalp DPC. MiXCR, run by TCRdb on the RACE reads, gives a single entry per CDR3 protein. Seen here are approximately 180,000 distinct CDR3 sequences, more than 25% observed once, and the top ten hold just under 3%. The source was whole blood, collected in connection with sensitization to the hapten diphenylcyclopropenone (DPC). The receptors originated from a woman in her twenties or thirties with alopecia areata. Some clones in this sample may be carry-over from other donors' samples.

The J gene is TRBJ2-1, the V gene TRBV20-1, with D possibly called TRBD1 or TRBD2 (5 bases each). The CDR3 loop spans 13 amino acids. CDR1 is DFQATT and CDR2 is SNEGSKA in the germline V gene (reference sequence). V was shortened by 6 bases and J by 6 bases, with 15 bases between the two germline ends. The CDR3 is CSAQPHGGNEQFF. The CDR3 region has the DNA TGCAGTGCCCAACCCCATGGGGGCAATGAGCAGTTCTTC.

Of note for this clonotype: A read error may explain this, as a much larger clone is one base away. The rearrangement uses TRBV20-1 and TRBJ2-1, with D uncertain. This CDR3 region has 12 residues. In germline, CDR1 is DFQATT, CDR2 SNEGSKA (reference sequence). V was pared by 1 base and J by 8 bases, with 9 bases between. The CDR3 DNA sequence: TGCAGTGCTAGAGGACCAGTAGATGAGCAGTTCTTC. It encodes CSARGPVDEQFF.

The chain couples TRBV28 to TRBJ2-3; 13 positions match TRBD2. After removal of 6 bases from V and 1 base from J, the junction contained 1 base not matched to a gene. The V gene's germline CDR1 is MDHEN and CDR2 SYDVKM. The CDR3 spans 15 residues. CDR3 amino acids: CASRGTSGGTDTQYF. Here the CDR3 DNA reads TGTGCCAGCAGGGGGACTAGCGGGGGCACAGATACGCAGTATTTT.

CDR3 DNA: TGCGCCAGCAGCCCGGGGGACAGGGTGGAAGATCAGCCCCAGCATTTT. As protein: CASSPGDRVEDQPQHF. V usage is TRBV5-1 and J usage is TRBJ1-5, with TRBD1 matching over 9 bases. V dropped 4 bases and J dropped 5; count of bases not matched to a gene: 10. The CDR3 is 16 amino acids. Germline-derived CDR1 and CDR2 are SGHRS and YFSETQ.

The chain uses TRBV28 and TRBJ1-1; 7 bases are shared with TRBD1. Germline V lookup: CDR1 MDHEN, CDR2 SYDVKM. This CDR3 is built from 14 residues. The J segment lost 4 bases and the V segment lost 4 bases, leaving 6 bases of the junction unmatched. CDR3 sequence reads: CASSSGQAGTEAFF. In DNA, the CDR3 is TGTGCCAGCAGTTCAGGACAGGCAGGCACTGAAGCTTTCTTT.

This clonotype was observed a few times. The chain employs TRBV10-3 and TRBJ2-5; weak D call: TRBD1 (6 bases). Trimming took 10 bases from V and 5 from J, leaving 17 bases between them. Germline V gene lookup returns CDR1 ENHRY and CDR2 SYGVKD. The CDR3 covers 13 residues. CDR3 loop: CATQDSPAETQYF. DNA of the CDR3: TGTGCCACCCAGGACAGTCCGGCGGAGACCCAGTACTTC.

There are a few counts of this clonotype. The rearrangement links TRBV29-1 to TRBJ2-1, with TRBD2 matching 8 bases. This CDR3 contains 14 residues. The ends lost 4 bases at V and 4 bases at J; junction bases unmatched: 6. Germline V CDR1 and CDR2: SQVTM, ANQGSEA. The CDR3 protein is CSVVRLAGYNEQFF. CDR3 bases: TGCAGCGTTGTTCGGCTAGCGGGTTACAATGAGCAGTTCTTC.

This clonotype has a single count. This sequence joins TRBV5-1 and TRBJ1-3; TRBD1 matches at 7 bases. The CDR3 is made up of 15 amino acids. The J segment lost 4 bases and the V segment lost 4 bases, leaving 8 bases of the junction unmatched. Germline V gene lookup returns CDR1 SGHRS and CDR2 YFSETQ. The CDR3 here is CASSPAGTAGNTIYF. The CDR3 DNA follows: TGCGCCAGCAGCCCGGCCGGGACAGCCGGAAACACCATATATTTT.

The chain is built from TRBV7-2 and TRBJ2-1, with D perhaps matching TRBD1 or TRBD2 (5 bases each). With 3 bases removed from V and 5 bases from J, the gap between germline ends came to 14 bases. The CDR3 is made up of 15 amino acids. Germline assignment: CDR1 SGHTA and CDR2 FQGNSA. CDR3 protein: CASSFLGTSNNEQFF. The DNA of the CDR3 is TGTGCCAGCAGCTTTCTCGGGACCTCTAACAATGAGCAGTTCTTC.

The genes are TRBV11-2 and TRBJ2-3; TRBD2 matches 10 bases. Unmatched junction bases numbered 5, after V lost 1 base and J lost 4 bases. Germline CDR1 and CDR2: SGHAT and FQNNGV. This CDR3 spans 16 amino acids. The CDR3: CASSLGDLAGADTQYF. The DNA for the CDR3 is TGTGCCAGCAGCTTAGGGGACCTAGCGGGAGCAGATACGCAGTATTTT. The full variable domain, rest sourced from reference TRBV11-2 and TRBJ2-3, is EAGVAQSPRYKIIEKRQSVAFWCNPISGHATLYWYQQILGQGPKLLIQFQNNGVVDDSQLPKDRFSAERLKGVDSTLKIQPAKLEDSAVYLCASSLGDLAGADTQYFGPGTRLTVL.

The rearrangement joins TRBV29-1 to TRBJ2-7, with D perhaps TRBD2 (6 bases). The germline V gene has CDR1 SQVTM and CDR2 ANQGSEA. This CDR3 is 13 amino acids long. The germline V and J ends were trimmed by 5 bases and 3 bases, with 14 bases remaining between them. CDR3 in amino acids: CSVKASANYEQYF. The CDR3 DNA reads TGCAGCGTTAAGGCTAGCGCCAACTACGAGCAGTACTTC.

There are a few counts of this clonotype. The genes are TRBV28 and TRBJ2-7; D is ambiguous. The CDR3 extends over 13 amino acids. Germline CDR1 reads MDHEN; CDR2 reads SYDVKM. Deletions cut 6 bases from V and 7 bases from J, with 16 bases between. The CDR3 DNA is TGTGCCAGCAGGGAACGCCGACTGTGGGAGCAGTACTTC. It translates to CASRERRLWEQYF.

The J gene is TRBJ2-1, the V gene TRBV24-1; 9 nucleotides align to TRBD1. After removal of 3 bases from V and 2 bases from J, the junction contained 4 bases not matched to a gene. The CDR3 extends over 16 amino acids. Germline values: CDR1 KGHDR, CDR2 SFDVKD. CDR3: CATSDPRTGAYNEQFF. The CDR3 region has the DNA TGTGCCACCAGTGATCCCAGGACAGGGGCCTACAATGAGCAGTTCTTC.

This chain links TRBV5-1 with TRBJ1-2; no reliable D call. Germline lookup yields CDR1 SGHRS and CDR2 YFSETQ. V dropped 5 bases and J dropped 8 bases, with 16 bases sitting between them. The CDR3 runs to 13 residues. The CDR3 protein is CASSVSITEGYTF. In nucleotides, the CDR3 is TGCGCCAGCAGTGTGTCTATAACGGAAGGCTACACCTTC.

The rearrangement joins TRBV6-2 or TRBV6-3 to TRBJ2-5; a possible D gene is TRBD2 (5 bases). Per germline, CDR1 MNHEY and CDR2 SVGEGT. V lost 6 bases and J lost 2, with 10 bases in between. This CDR3 has 13 amino acids. CDR3 in amino acids: CASRLREQETQYF. The CDR3 DNA reads TGTGCCAGCAGATTGAGGGAGCAAGAGACCCAGTACTTC.

This rearrangement joins TRBV10-3 to TRBJ1-4, with a possible D match to TRBD1 (6 bases). The CDR3 covers 14 residues. The V gene lost 6 bases and the J gene lost 2 bases, with 10 bases spanning the gap. Germline V lookup: CDR1 ENHRY, CDR2 SYGVKD. CDR3 loop: CAIRSTGTNEKLFF. CDR3 nucleotides: TGTGCCATCAGAAGTACAGGGACTAATGAAAAACTGTTTTTT.

This chain joins TRBV28 and TRBJ1-1, with D possibly TRBD1 on 5 matching bases. The CDR3 runs 15 residues. Trimming cost V 2 bases and J 0 bases, with 10 bases left between them. Germline V gene lookup returns CDR1 MDHEN and CDR2 SYDVKM. The CDR3 sequence: CASSLRGGMNTEAFF. As DNA, the CDR3 is TGTGCCAGCAGTTTAAGGGGAGGAATGAACACTGAAGCTTTCTTT.